The 27 T cell receptor beta chains below were found in one sample sequenced in a study of shared clonotypes between healthy human individuals. Generated by immunoSEQ multiplex PCR, the TCRdb table keeps only in-frame clones and is missing some. The sample records roughly 2.6 million clones, around nine tenths being singletons. The sample taken for sequencing was naive CD4+ T cells sorted from blood. The subset was: CD45RA+ positively selected. The source of these receptors is a man between 18 and 35 years old in good health.

The genes are TRBV30 and TRBJ2-3, with D perhaps matching TRBD2 (5 bases). CDR3 size: 12 residues. V lost 1 base and J 7 bases, leaving 9 bases between the germline ends. Germline V gene sequence: CDR1 GTSNPN, CDR2 SVGIG (reference sequence). The CDR3 is CAWSGTPYTQYF. CDR3 DNA sequence: TGTGCCTGGAGTGGGACTCCCTATACGCAGTATTTT.

This clone has only one observation. This chain uses TRBV5-4 with TRBJ2-2; 7 nucleotides line up with TRBD2. V was clipped by 4 bases and J by 2 bases; unmatched bases: 17. Germline V CDR1 and CDR2: SGHNT, YYREEE (reference sequence). The CDR3 runs to 19 residues. The CDR3 region has the DNA TGTGCCAGCAGCCTTGGGGTTCTTTCCCGGGACTATAACACCGGGGAGCTGTTTTTT. Translating gives CASSLGVLSRDYNTGELFF.

V is TRBV6-1 and J is TRBJ1-6, with D perhaps matching TRBD1 (5 bases). Germline values: CDR1 MNHNS, CDR2 SASEGT. V was clipped by 0 bases and J by 6 bases, with 9 bases between them. The CDR3 contains 15 residues. CDR3 sequence (DNA): TGTGCCAGCAGTGAAGCGGAGACAGCTAATTCACCCCTCCACTTT. This encodes CASSEAETANSPLHF.

V is TRBV5-6 and J is TRBJ1-2; D ambiguous. Germline CDR1 reads SGHDT; CDR2 reads YYEEEE. The CDR3 runs to 14 residues. V lost 0 bases to trimming and J lost 5 bases, with 11 bases between them. CDR3 nucleotide sequence: TGTGCCAGCAGCTTGGTATCTCAGAGTTATGGCTACACCTTC. Residues: CASSLVSQSYGYTF. The full variable domain, completed using reference TRBV5-6 and TRBJ1-2, is DAGVTQSPTHLIKTRGQQVTLRCSPKSGHDTVSWYQQALGQGPQFIFQYYEEEERQRGNFPDRFSGHQFPNYSSELNVNALLLGDSALYLCASSLVSQSYGYTFGSGTRLTVV.

The chain employs TRBV20-1 and TRBJ2-1; unclear D gene. The germline V and J ends were trimmed by 0 bases and 8 bases, with 5 bases remaining between them. CDR1 and CDR2 (germline): DFQATT, SNEGSKA (reference sequence). CDR3 length: 11 amino acids. The CDR3 bases are TGCAGTGCTAGAGATCGTGATGAGCAGTTCTTC. Encoded protein: CSARDRDEQFF.

The J gene is TRBJ1-1, the V gene TRBV7-9; D not certain. CDR1 and CDR2 (germline): SEHNR, FQNEAQ (reference sequence). The CDR3 runs to 14 residues. V shed 5 bases and J shed 0 bases, with 10 bases lying between them. The CDR3 bases are TGTGCCAGCAGCAGTTACAGCATGAACACTGAAGCTTTCTTT. This sequence encodes CASSSYSMNTEAFF.

The chain uses TRBV19 and TRBJ2-7, with D tentatively TRBD1 (5 bases). V lost 3 bases and J lost 7, with 13 bases in between. From germline, CDR1 is LNHDA and CDR2 SQIVND (reference sequence). The CDR3 has 13 amino acids. CDR3 in DNA: TGTGCCAGTAGTATCCAGGGTGTCGGTGAGCAGTACTTC. It encodes CASSIQGVGEQYF. Full variable domain (remainder filled in from reference TRBV19 and TRBJ2-7): DGGITQSPKYLFRKEGQNVTLSCEQNLNHDAMYWYRQDPGQGLRLIYYSQIVNDFQKGDIAEGYSVSREKKESFPLTVTSAQKNPTAFYLCASSIQGVGEQYFGPGTRLTVT.

This clone is a singleton in its sample. This chain links TRBV5-1 with TRBJ1-3; tentatively, D is TRBD1 (6 bases). This CDR3 contains 17 residues. V lost 7 bases and J lost 3, with 23 bases in between. Germline V CDR1 and CDR2: SGHRS, YFSETQ. CDR3 sequence: CASGLTGSMSSGNTIYF. For the CDR3, the DNA is TGCGCCAGCGGTTTGACAGGTTCGATGTCGAGTGGAAACACCATATATTTT.

There are a few counts of this clone. The same CDR3 also results from other DNA sequences found in this sample. The V and J genes are TRBV18 and TRBJ2-3; no definite D call. Trimming removed 3 bases from V and 1 base from J, with 5 bases in between. The V gene's germline CDR1 is KGHSH and CDR2 LQKENI. This CDR3 has 13 residues. The chain's CDR3 is CASSPGGTDTQYF. The CDR3 DNA reads TGTGCCAGCTCACCGGGTGGCACAGATACGCAGTATTTT.

V usage is TRBV29-1 and J usage is TRBJ2-3, with 13 bases matching TRBD2. J lost 2 bases, V lost 8 bases, and 7 bases had no gene match. Germline values: CDR1 SQVTM, CDR2 ANQGSEA. This CDR3 is built from 15 residues. DNA of the CDR3: TGCAGCACACTACTAGCGGGAGGGAACACAGATACGCAGTATTTT. It specifies CSTLLAGGNTDTQYF.

This sequence joins TRBV6-5 and TRBJ2-7; 13 positions agree with TRBD2. The CDR3 sequence is 15 residues long. Germline V gene data show CDR1 as MNHEY and CDR2 as SVGAGI. The J segment lost 2 bases and the V segment lost 6 bases, leaving 4 bases of the junction unmatched. The CDR3 nucleotides read TGTGCCAGCAGCTTACTAGCGGGGGGGCCCTACGAGCAGTACTTC. This encodes CASSLLAGGPYEQYF.

The V gene is TRBV7-9, the J gene TRBJ1-3; D gene unclear. This CDR3 spans 16 amino acids. CDR1 SEHNR and CDR2 FQNEAQ come from the germline V gene (reference sequence). V was shortened by 2 bases and J by 0 bases, with 11 bases between the two germline ends. Here the CDR3 reads CASSLPTANSGNTIYF. The CDR3 bases are TGTGCCAGCAGCTTACCTACAGCTAACTCTGGAAACACCATATATTTT.

The chain links TRBV18 to TRBJ2-2, with D possibly being TRBD2 (6 bases). This CDR3 comprises 13 residues. V was pared by 4 bases and J by 6 bases, with 9 bases between. Germline V gene lookup returns CDR1 KGHSH and CDR2 LQKENI. CDR3 sequence: CASSRLVAGELFF. CDR3 DNA sequence: TGTGCCAGCTCACGACTAGTCGCCGGGGAGCTGTTTTTT.

This chain connects TRBV27 to TRBJ1-5, with a possible D match to TRBD1 (5 bases). Germline V lookup: CDR1 MNHEY, CDR2 SMNVEV (reference sequence). This CDR3 has 14 residues. V was pared by 8 bases and J by 5 bases, with 16 bases between. The CDR3 DNA follows: TGTGCCAGCGCAATCACCGGGGGGGATCAGCCCCAGCATTTT. As protein: CASAITGGDQPQHF.

In the case of this clone: Other DNA variants within this sample encode the same CDR3. V and J are TRBV9 and TRBJ2-7; TRBD2 is a possible D gene (5 bases). CDR3 length equals 14 residues. The V gene's germline CDR1 is SGDLS and CDR2 YYNGEE. Trimming left V 0 bases short and J 1 base short, with 8 bases between. CDR3 residues: CASSVGSGSYEQYF. CDR3 sequence (DNA): TGTGCCAGCAGCGTAGGGAGCGGATCCTACGAGCAGTACTTC.

The chain carries TRBV11-3 and TRBJ2-2; D might be TRBD1 (6 bases). This CDR3 contains 14 residues. Trimming took 8 bases from V and 3 from J, leaving 13 bases between them. The V gene's germline CDR1 is SGHNT and CDR2 YENEEA. DNA for the CDR3: TGTGCCAGCCGCCGGGACAAAGACACCGGGGAGCTGTTTTTT. Translated: CASRRDKDTGELFF.

This chain links TRBV10-2 with TRBJ2-3; no reliable D call. Germline CDR1 and CDR2: WSHSY and SAAADI. Trimming removed 2 bases from V and 0 bases from J, with 15 bases in between. This CDR3 has 17 amino acids. CDR3 bases: TGCGCCAGCAGTGAGCCCCTCTACGGGTCTAGCACAGATACGCAGTATTTT. This codes for CASSEPLYGSSTDTQYF.

The V and J genes are TRBV5-1 and TRBJ2-7; 7 positions agree with TRBD2. Germline CDR1 reads SGHRS; CDR2 reads YFSETQ. V trimming: 4 bases; J trimming: 6 bases; junction bases outside the gene matches: 7. This CDR3 has 13 residues. The DNA for the CDR3 is TGCGCCAGCAGCCTGGGGGGGACGGGCGAGCAGTACTTC. Encoded protein: CASSLGGTGEQYF.

The V gene is TRBV11-2, the J gene TRBJ2-7; D not certain. The CDR3 loop spans 16 amino acids. The germline V gene encodes CDR1 SGHAT and CDR2 FQNNGV. The V and J ends lost 5 bases and 0 bases respectively, with 17 bases between them. CDR3 coding DNA: TGTGCCAGCAGCCCAAACGCTTCCCTGAGCTCCTACGAGCAGTACTTC. Its translation is CASSPNASLSSYEQYF.

This chain connects TRBV30 to TRBJ2-3; D remains ambiguous. Trimming shortened V by 0 bases and J by 2 bases, and 9 bases separated the two germline ends. Germline CDR1 reads GTSNPN; CDR2 reads SVGIG (reference sequence). The CDR3 spans 14 residues. The CDR3 is CAWSVSVTTDTQYF. In DNA form, the CDR3 reads TGTGCCTGGAGTGTATCTGTTACCACAGATACGCAGTATTTT.

The chain combines TRBV19 with TRBJ1-3, with unresolved D. The V gene's germline CDR1 is LNHDA and CDR2 SQIVND (reference sequence). V was pared by 7 bases and J by 12 bases, with 19 bases between. The CDR3 contains 13 residues. The CDR3 loop reads CASTLPDRQDIYF. The DNA of the CDR3 is TGTGCCAGTACTCTACCGGACCGTCAGGACATATATTTT.

This clone was seen just once. This chain links TRBV28 with TRBJ1-5; 8 bases are shared with TRBD1. CDR1 and CDR2 from the germline V gene are MDHEN and SYDVKM. V dropped 1 base and J dropped 0; count of bases not matched to a gene: 11. The CDR3 runs 19 residues. In DNA, the CDR3 is TGTGCCAGCAGTTTATTTGGACAGGGTGGTGAGTATAGCAATCAGCCCCAGCATTTT. Residues: CASSLFGQGGEYSNQPQHF.

The V and J genes are TRBV21-1 and TRBJ2-7; the table's D call, TRBD1, has no DNA check behind it. TRBV21-1 is a documented pseudogene. The length of the CDR3 is 15 residues. Here the CDR3 DNA reads TGTGCCAGCAGCCCCCGGGACAAGGCGACCTACGAGCAGTACTTC. Protein: CASSPRDKATYEQYF.

This chain links TRBV7-2 with TRBJ1-3; perhaps TRBD1 as D (5 bases). V was shortened by 5 bases and J by 5 bases, with 16 bases between the two germline ends. Germline V lookup: CDR1 SGHTA, CDR2 FQGNSA. This CDR3 spans 15 amino acids. The CDR3 is CASSTVRDERNTIYF. The CDR3 nucleotides read TGTGCCAGCAGCACGGTCCGGGACGAAAGAAACACCATATATTTT.

The chain is built from TRBV25-1 and TRBJ2-7, with a possible D match to TRBD2 (6 bases). CDR1 is MGHDK, CDR2 SYGVNS, per germline. The CDR3 length is 13 residues. The V end was cut by 4 bases, the J end by 3 bases, with 10 bases between. Here the CDR3 reads CASSGQGGYEQYF. The CDR3, as DNA: TGTGCCAGCAGTGGTCAGGGAGGCTACGAGCAGTACTTC.

This rearrangement joins TRBV30 to TRBJ1-5; D may be TRBD1 (5 bases). The CDR3 has 15 amino acids. V was trimmed by 0 bases and J by 4 bases, leaving 13 bases between them. CDR1 GTSNPN and CDR2 SVGIG come from the germline V gene (reference sequence). The CDR3 nucleotides read TGTGCCTGGAGTGTACCAGGGAAGAGAAATCAGCCCCAGCATTTT. Amino acids: CAWSVPGKRNQPQHF.

This sequence joins TRBV7-6 and TRBJ1-2; 7 bases match TRBD1. This CDR3 region has 15 residues. Germline lookup yields CDR1 SGHVS and CDR2 FNYEAQ. Trimming at V came to 5 bases and at J to 5 bases, leaving 11 bases not matched to a gene. The CDR3: CASSPGPGTVYGYTF. DNA of the CDR3: TGTGCCAGCAGCCCGGGCCCTGGGACAGTTTATGGCTACACCTTC.